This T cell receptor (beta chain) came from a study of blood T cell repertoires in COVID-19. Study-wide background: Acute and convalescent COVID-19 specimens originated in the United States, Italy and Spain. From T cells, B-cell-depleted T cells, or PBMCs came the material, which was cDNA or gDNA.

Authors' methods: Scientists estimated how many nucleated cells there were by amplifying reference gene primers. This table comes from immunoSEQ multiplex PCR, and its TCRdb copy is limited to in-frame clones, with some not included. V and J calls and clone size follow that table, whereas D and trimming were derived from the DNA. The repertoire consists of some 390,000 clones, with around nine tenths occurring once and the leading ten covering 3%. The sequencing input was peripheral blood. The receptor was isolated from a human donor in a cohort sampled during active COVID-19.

The CDR3 loop reads CASSSGSRTIETQYF. In DNA, the CDR3 is TGTGCCAGCAGCAGCGGAAGTCGGACTATTGAGACCCAGTACTTC. The V and J genes are TRBV5-8 and TRBJ2-5; D perhaps matches TRBD2 (6 bases). The CDR3 contains 15 residues. Germline CDR1 and CDR2: SGHTS and YDEGEE. V was cut by 4 bases and J by 5 bases, with 18 bases left in between.